The T cell receptor (beta chain) described here comes from a study of OX40 agonist ivuxolimab in advanced cancers. The CDR3 has 12 amino acids. The V end lost 5 bases, the J end lost 9 bases, and 14 bases lay between the germline ends. Germline CDR1 KGHSH, CDR2 LQKENI. Here immunoSEQ multiplex PCR was the method, and the copy in TCRdb shows in-frame clones only, minus some. The sample shows 45,000 to 70,000 clones, 83% of them seen only once. Material: CD4+ or CD8+ T cells sorted from blood, obtained in a trial of the OX40 agonist ivuxolimab. The source of this sequence is an adult with an advanced solid tumor such as melanoma, head and neck, liver or kidney cancer. The rearrangement joins TRBV18 to TRBJ2-7, with D possibly called TRBD1 or TRBD2 (6 bases each). For the CDR3, the DNA is TGTGCCAGCTCATCACAGGGAGGCGGGCAGTACTTC. This gives the protein CASSSQGGGQYF.